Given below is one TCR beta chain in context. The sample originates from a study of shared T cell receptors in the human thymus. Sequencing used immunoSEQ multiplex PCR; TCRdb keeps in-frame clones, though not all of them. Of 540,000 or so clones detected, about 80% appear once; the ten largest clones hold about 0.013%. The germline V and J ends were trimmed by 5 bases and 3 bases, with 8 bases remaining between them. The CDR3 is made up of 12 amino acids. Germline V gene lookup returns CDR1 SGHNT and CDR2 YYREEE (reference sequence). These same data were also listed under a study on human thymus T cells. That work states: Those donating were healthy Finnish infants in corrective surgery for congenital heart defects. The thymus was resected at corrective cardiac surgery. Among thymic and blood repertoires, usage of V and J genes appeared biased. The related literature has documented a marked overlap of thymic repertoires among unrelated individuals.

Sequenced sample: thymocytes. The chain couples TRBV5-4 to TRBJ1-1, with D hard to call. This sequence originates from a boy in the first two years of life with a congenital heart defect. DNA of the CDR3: TGTGCCAGCAGTCTAGACTACACTGAAGCTTTCTTT. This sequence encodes CASSLDYTEAFF.